This section outlines one T cell receptor beta chain sequence together with its context. V lost 4 bases, J lost 5 bases, and 17 bases lay in between. The CDR3 sequence is 16 residues long. Germline V gene sequence: CDR1 MNHNS, CDR2 SASEGT. Original data processing: Estimation of nucleated cell counts was performed using reference gene primer amplification. Clones were sequenced by immunoSEQ multiplex PCR, and TCRdb holds only the in-frame ones, with some missing. V and J calls and clone size are given by that table; D and trimming were obtained from the DNA. This table has about 220,000 clones, roughly 88% appearing once. The sample is drawn from a study of blood T cell repertoires in COVID-19. Study-level information: From the United States, Italy and Spain came samples of acute and convalescent COVID-19. PBMCs, B-cell-depleted T cells, or T cells provided the cDNA or gDNA that made up the material.

The clonotype originates from a man between 45 and 60 years old with active or convalescent COVID-19. This chain links TRBV6-1 with TRBJ2-2; possible D gene TRBD2, 6 bases. The specimen sequenced was peripheral blood. CDR3 sequence (DNA): TGTGCCAGCAGTGTAATGGATTCTAGCGAGACCGGGGAGCTGTTTTTT. Amino acids: CASSVMDSSETGELFF.